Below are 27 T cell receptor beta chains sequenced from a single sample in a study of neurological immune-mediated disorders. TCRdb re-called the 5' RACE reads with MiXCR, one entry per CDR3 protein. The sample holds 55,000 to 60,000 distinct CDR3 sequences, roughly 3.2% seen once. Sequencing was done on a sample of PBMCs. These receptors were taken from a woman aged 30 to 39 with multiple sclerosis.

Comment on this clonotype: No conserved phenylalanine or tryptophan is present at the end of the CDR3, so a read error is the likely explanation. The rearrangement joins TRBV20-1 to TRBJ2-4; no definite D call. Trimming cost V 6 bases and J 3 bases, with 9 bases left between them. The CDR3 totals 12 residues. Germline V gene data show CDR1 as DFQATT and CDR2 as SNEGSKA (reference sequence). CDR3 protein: CSAQPYKNIQYN. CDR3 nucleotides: TGCAGTGCACAGCCCTACAAAAACATTCAGTACAAC.

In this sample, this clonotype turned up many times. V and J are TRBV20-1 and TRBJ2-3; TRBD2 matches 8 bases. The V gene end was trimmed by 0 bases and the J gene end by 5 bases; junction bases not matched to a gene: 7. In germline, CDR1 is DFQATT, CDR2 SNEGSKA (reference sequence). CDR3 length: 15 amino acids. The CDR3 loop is CSARDGRASRDTQYF. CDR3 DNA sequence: TGCAGTGCTAGAGACGGGAGGGCCTCCAGAGATACGCAGTATTTT.

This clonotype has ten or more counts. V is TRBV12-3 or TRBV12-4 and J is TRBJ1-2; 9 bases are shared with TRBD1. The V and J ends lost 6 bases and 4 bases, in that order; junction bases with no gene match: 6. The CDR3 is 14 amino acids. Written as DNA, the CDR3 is TGTGCCAGCAGACGGACAGGGGATTCCTATGGCTACACCTTC. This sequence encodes CASRRTGDSYGYTF.

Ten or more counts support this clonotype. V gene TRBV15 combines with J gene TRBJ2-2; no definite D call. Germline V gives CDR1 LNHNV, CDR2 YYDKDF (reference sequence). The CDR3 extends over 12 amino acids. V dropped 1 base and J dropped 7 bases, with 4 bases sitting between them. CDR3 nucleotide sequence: TGTGCCACCAGCAGAGTGGGCGGGGAGCTGTTTTTT. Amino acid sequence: CATSRVGGELFF.

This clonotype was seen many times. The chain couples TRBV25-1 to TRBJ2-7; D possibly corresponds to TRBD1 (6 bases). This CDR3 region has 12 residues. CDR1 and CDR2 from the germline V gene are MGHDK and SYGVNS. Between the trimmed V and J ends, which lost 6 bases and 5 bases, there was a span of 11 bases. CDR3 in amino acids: CASRTGFNEQYF. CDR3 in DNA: TGTGCCAGCAGGACAGGATTCAACGAGCAGTACTTC.

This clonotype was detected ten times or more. This chain's CDR3 is CASSPTGGLPNTEAFF. CDR3 DNA: TGTGCCAGCAGCCCGACGGGGGGGTTACCGAACACTGAAGCTTTCTTT. The rearrangement links TRBV5-6 to TRBJ1-1; a possible D gene is TRBD1 (5 bases). V lost 4 bases, J lost 1 base, and 17 bases lay in between. Germline CDR1 is SGHDT and CDR2 is YYEEEE. The CDR3 contains 16 residues.

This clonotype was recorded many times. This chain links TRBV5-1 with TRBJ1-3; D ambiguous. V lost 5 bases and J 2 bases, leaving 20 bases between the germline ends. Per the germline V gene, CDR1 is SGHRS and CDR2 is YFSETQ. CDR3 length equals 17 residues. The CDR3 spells CASRMEHPGGPGNTIYF. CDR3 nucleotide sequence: TGCGCCAGCAGGATGGAGCATCCCGGTGGACCTGGAAACACCATATATTTT.

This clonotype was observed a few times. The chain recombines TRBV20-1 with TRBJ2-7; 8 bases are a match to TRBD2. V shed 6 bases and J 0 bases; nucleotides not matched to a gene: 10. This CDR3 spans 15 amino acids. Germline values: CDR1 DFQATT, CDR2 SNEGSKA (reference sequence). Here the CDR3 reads CSAKTASGYSYEQYF. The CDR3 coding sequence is TGCAGTGCAAAGACGGCTAGCGGGTACTCCTACGAGCAGTACTTC.

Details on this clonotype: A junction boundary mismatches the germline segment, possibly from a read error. This CDR3 is CASHTDADNSHLHF. For the CDR3, the DNA is TGCGCCAGCCACACCGATGCGGATAATTCACACCTCCACTTT. J is TRBJ1-6 and V is TRBV5-1, with unresolved D. Germline CDR1 reads SGHRS; CDR2 reads YFSETQ. This CDR3 is built from 14 residues.

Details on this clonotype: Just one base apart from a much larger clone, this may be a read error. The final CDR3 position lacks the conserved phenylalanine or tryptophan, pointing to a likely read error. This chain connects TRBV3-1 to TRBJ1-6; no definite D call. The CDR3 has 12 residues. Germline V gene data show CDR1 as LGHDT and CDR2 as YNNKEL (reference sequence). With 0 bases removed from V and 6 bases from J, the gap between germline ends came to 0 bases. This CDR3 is CASSQDNSPLHY. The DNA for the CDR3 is TGTGCCAGCAGCCAAGATAATTCACCCCTCCACTAT.

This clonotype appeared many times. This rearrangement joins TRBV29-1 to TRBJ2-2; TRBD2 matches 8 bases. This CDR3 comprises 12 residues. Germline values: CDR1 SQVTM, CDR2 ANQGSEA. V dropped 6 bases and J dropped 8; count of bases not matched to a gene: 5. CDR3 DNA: TGCAGCGTGCTCACTAGCGGTGGGGAGCTGTTTTTT. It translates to CSVLTSGGELFF.

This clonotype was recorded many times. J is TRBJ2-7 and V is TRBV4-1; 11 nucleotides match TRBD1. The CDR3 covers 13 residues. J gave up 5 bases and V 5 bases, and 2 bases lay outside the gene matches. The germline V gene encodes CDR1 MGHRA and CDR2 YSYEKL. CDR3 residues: CASSGQGANEQYF. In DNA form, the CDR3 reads TGCGCCAGCAGCGGACAGGGGGCCAACGAGCAGTACTTC.

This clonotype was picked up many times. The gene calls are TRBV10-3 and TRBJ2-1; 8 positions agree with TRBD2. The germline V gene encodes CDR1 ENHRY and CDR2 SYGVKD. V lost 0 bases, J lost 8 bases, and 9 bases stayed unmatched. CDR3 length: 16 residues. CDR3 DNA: TGTGCCATCAGTGAGTCTAGGCGGGAGGTGACCCATGAGCAGTTCTTC. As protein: CAISESRREVTHEQFF.

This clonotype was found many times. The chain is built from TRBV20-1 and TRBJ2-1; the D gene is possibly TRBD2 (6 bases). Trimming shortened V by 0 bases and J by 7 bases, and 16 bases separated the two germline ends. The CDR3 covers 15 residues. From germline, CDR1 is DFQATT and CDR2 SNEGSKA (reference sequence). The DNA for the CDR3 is TGCAGTGCTAGAGATCAGCCTGGGGGGAGGAATGAGCAGTTCTTC. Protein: CSARDQPGGRNEQFF.

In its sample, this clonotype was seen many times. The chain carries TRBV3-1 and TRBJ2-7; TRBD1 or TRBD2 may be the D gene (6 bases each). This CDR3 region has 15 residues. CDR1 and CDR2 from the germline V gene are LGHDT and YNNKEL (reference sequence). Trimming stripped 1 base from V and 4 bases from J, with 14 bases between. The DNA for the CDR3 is TGTGCCAGCAGCCAAGGAGTCGGGGGCGGGTACGAGCAGTACTTC. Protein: CASSQGVGGGYEQYF.

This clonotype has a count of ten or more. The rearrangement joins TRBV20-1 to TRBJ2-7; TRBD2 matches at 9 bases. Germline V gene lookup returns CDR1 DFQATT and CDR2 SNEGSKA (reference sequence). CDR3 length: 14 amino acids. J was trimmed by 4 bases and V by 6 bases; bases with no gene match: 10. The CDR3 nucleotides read TGCAGTGCCGTAGGAGGTAGCGGGAGATACGAGCAGTACTTC. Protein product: CSAVGGSGRYEQYF.

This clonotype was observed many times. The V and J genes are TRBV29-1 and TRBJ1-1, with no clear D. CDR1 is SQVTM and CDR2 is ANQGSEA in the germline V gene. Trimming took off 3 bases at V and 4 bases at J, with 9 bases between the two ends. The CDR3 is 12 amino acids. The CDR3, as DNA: TGCAGCGTTGAGACGGGCAGCACTGAAGCTTTCTTT. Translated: CSVETGSTEAFF.

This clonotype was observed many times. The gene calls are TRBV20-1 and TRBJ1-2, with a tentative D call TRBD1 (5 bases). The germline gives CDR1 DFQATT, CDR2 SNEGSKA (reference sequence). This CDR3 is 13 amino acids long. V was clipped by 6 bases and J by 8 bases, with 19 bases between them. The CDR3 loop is CSATERGVWGYTF. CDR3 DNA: TGCAGTGCCACCGAGCGGGGGGTATGGGGCTACACCTTC.

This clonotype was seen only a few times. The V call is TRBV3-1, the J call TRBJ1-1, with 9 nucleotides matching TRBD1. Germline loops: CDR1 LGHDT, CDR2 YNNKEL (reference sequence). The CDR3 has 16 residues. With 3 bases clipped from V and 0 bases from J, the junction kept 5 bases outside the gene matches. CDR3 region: CASSQTGGIMNTEAFF. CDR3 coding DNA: TGTGCCAGCAGCCAGACAGGGGGTATTATGAACACTGAAGCTTTCTTT. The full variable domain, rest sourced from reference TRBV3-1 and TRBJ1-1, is DTAVSQTPKYLVTQMGNDKSIKCEQNLGHDTMYWYKQDSKKFLKIMFSYNNKELIINETVPNRFSPKSPDKAHLNLHINSLELGDSAVYFCASSQTGGIMNTEAFFGQGTRLTVV.

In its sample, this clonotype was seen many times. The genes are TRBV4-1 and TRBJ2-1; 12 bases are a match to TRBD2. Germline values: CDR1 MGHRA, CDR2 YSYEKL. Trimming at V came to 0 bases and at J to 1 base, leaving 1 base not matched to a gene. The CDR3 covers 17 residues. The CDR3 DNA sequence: TGCGCCAGCAGCCAAGATGGGACTAGCGGGTCCTACAATGAGCAGTTCTTC. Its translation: CASSQDGTSGSYNEQFF.

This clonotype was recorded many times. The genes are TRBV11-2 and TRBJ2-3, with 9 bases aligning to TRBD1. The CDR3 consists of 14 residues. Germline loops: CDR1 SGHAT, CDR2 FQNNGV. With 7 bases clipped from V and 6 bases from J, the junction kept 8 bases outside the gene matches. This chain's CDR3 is CASKQTGGRDTQYF. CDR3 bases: TGTGCCAGCAAACAGACAGGGGGGAGGGATACGCAGTATTTT. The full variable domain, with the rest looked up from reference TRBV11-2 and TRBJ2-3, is EAGVAQSPRYKIIEKRQSVAFWCNPISGHATLYWYQQILGQGPKLLIQFQNNGVVDDSQLPKDRFSAERLKGVDSTLKIQPAKLEDSAVYLCASKQTGGRDTQYFGPGTRLTVL.

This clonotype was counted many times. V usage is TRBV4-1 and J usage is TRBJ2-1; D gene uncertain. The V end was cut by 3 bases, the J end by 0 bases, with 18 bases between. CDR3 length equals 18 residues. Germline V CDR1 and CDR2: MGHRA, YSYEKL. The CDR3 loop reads CASSQADLLASSYNEQFF. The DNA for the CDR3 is TGCGCCAGCAGCCAGGCCGACTTACTCGCGAGCTCCTACAATGAGCAGTTCTTC.

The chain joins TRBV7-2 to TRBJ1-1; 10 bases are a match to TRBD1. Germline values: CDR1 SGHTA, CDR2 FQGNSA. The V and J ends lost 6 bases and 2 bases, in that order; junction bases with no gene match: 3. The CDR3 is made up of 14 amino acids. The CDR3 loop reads CASSMTGGNTEAFF. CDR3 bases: TGTGCCAGCAGTATGACAGGGGGCAACACTGAAGCTTTCTTT.

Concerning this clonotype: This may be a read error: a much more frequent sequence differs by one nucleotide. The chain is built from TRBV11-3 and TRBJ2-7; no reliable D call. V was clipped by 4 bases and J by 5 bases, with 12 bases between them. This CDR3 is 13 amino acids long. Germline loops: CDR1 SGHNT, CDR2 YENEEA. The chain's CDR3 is CASSSPGMDEQYF. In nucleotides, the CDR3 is TGTGCCAGCAGCTCCCCCGGCATGGACGAGCAGTACTTC.

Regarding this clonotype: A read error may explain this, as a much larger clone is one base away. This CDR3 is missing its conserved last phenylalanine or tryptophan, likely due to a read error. The CDR3 sequence is CASSAGTGQGSPLHI. The DNA for the CDR3 is TGTGCCAGCAGCGCGGGGACAGGGCAAGGCTCACCCCTCCACATT. This chain joins TRBV7-2 and TRBJ1-6; TRBD1 matches 9 bases. Per the germline V gene, CDR1 is SGHTA and CDR2 is FQGNSA. The CDR3 has 15 amino acids. The junction had 9 bases not matched to a gene; V was cut back by 5 bases and J by 10 bases.

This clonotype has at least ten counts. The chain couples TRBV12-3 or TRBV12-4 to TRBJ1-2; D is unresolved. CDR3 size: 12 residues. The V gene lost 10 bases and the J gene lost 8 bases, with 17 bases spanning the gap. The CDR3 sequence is CATQPSSIGYTF. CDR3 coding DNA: TGTGCCACCCAACCATCATCCATAGGCTACACCTTC.

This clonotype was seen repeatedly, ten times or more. CDR3 amino acids: CSAGTSGRREQFF. DNA for the CDR3: TGCAGCGCAGGGACTAGCGGGAGACGTGAGCAGTTCTTC. V gene TRBV29-1 combines with J gene TRBJ2-1, with TRBD2 matching 14 bases. This CDR3 is built from 13 residues. V lost 7 bases, J lost 9 bases, and 5 bases stayed unmatched. Germline CDR1 reads SQVTM; CDR2 reads ANQGSEA.